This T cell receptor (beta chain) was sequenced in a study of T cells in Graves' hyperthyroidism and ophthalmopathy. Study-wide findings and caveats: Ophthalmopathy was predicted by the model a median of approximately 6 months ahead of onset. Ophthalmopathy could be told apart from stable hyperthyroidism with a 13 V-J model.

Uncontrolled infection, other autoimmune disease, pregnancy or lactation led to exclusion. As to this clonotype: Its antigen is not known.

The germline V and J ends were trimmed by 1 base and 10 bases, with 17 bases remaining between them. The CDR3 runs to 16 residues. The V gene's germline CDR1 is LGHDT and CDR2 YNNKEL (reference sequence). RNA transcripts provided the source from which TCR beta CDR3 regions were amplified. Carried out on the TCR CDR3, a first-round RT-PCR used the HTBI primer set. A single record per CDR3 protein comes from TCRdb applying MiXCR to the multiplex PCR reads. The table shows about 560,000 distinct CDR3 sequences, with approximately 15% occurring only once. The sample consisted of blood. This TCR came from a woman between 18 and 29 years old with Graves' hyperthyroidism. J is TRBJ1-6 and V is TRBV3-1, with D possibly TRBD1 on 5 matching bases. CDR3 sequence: CASSQGSVGEGSPLHF. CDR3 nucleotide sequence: TGTGCCAGCAGCCAAGGGTCGGTAGGGGAAGGCTCACCCCTCCACTTT.